The present T cell receptor (beta chain) was sequenced within a study of blood T cell repertoires in COVID-19. Study in general: Researchers got acute and convalescent COVID-19 samples from the United States, Italy and Spain.

Germline V gene sequence: CDR1 SGHRS, CDR2 YFSETQ. The germline V and J ends were trimmed by 3 bases and 6 bases, with 15 bases remaining between them. The CDR3 extends over 14 amino acids. This clone was counted only a few times. Source study methods: Using reference gene primer amplification, nucleated cell counts were estimated. Profiled with immunoSEQ multiplex PCR; TCRdb holds only in-frame clones, not every one. V and J calls plus clone size are reproduced from that table; the DNA served to infer D and trimming. The repertoire holds around 97,000 clones, with almost 85% as singletons. The clonotype originates from a man between 70 and 80 years old with acute or convalescent COVID-19. Sequenced sample: peripheral blood. The chain carries TRBV5-1 and TRBJ1-1; D perhaps matches TRBD1 (5 bases). CDR3 sequence: CASSWGDSWSEAFF. CDR3 bases: TGCGCCAGCAGCTGGGGGGACTCCTGGTCTGAAGCTTTCTTT.